This is a list of T cell receptor beta chains from one sample in a study of human T cells and chemical hapten exposure. From the RACE reads, TCRdb called clonotypes with MiXCR, one entry per CDR3 protein. Counted here are tens of thousands of distinct CDR3 sequences, roughly 6.7% occurring once; the ten biggest clones make up around 1.6%. Sequencing used whole blood, obtained in connection with sensitization to the hapten diphenylcyclopropenone (DPC). These receptors came from a woman aged 25 to 39 with alopecia areata. Some clones in this sample may be carry-over from other donors' samples. CDR3s include the opening cysteine and the closing phenylalanine or tryptophan. D genes are given only for firm matches. The size entry is marked missing in some rows and otherwise reads once, few, many or a size class.

. many TRBJ2-5 TRBV20-1 TGCAGTGCTAGAGTTGCAGGGGTGGAGACCCAGTACTTC CSARVAGVETQYF
. few TRBJ1-1 TRBV10-3 TGTGCCATCAGTGATGGTTTGTACACTGAAGCTTTCTTT CAISDGLYTEAFF
TRBD1 many TRBJ2-2 TRBV5-4 TGTGCCAGCAGCAGGGACAGGGCCGGGGAGCTGTTTTTT CASSRDRAGELFF
. many TRBJ2-3 TRBV10-3 TGTGCCACCGAAATGGGGTCTAGCACAGATACGCAGTATTTT CATEMGSSTDTQYF
. many TRBJ1-1 TRBV14 TGTGCCAGCAGTCACTTAACGGGGGCATTGGCTGACACTGAAGCTTTCTTT CASSHLTGALADTEAFF
. many TRBJ1-6 TRBV5-1 TGCGCCAGCAGCAATCAGAGCTCATTTAATTCACCCCTCCACTTT CASSNQSSFNSPLHF
TRBD2 many TRBJ2-1 TRBV14 TGTGCCAGCAGCTTTCGGACTAGCGGTTTGTTTAATGAGCAGTTCTTC CASSFRTSGLFNEQFF
TRBD2 many TRBJ2-7 TRBV5-1 TGCGCCAGCAGCTTGTCTAGCGGGCCACCCGTCGAGCAGTACTTC CASSLSSGPPVEQYF
. many TRBJ1-6 TRBV12-3/TRBV12-4 TGTGCCAGCAGTACCGGGACGGTATACAATTCACCCCTCCACTTT CASSTGTVYNSPLHF
. . TRBJ2-3 TRBV20-1 TGCAGTGCTGCGGGCACTAGCACAGATACGCAGTATTTT CSAAGTSTDTQYF
. many TRBJ2-3 TRBV7-2 TGTGCCAGCAGCTTAGAGGGGGGTGGTGGGGATACGCAGTATTTT CASSLEGGGGDTQYF
. many TRBJ2-3 TRBV20-1 TGCAGTGCTAGAGTCTCGGATACGCAGTATTTT CSARVSDTQYF
. many TRBJ2-1 TRBV20-1 TGCAGTGCTAGAGGGCTCGTGGATGAGCAGTTCTTC CSARGLVDEQFF
TRBD2 many TRBJ2-7 TRBV7-9 TGTGCCAGCAGCTTAGCTGCGGGGGTTACCTACGAGCAGTACTTC CASSLAAGVTYEQYF
TRBD2 many TRBJ2-1 TRBV20-1 TGCAGTGCTAGTTGGGAGGGAGGATCCTACAATGAGCAGTTCTTC CSASWEGGSYNEQFF
. many TRBJ2-3 TRBV2 TGTGCCAGCAGTGATATAGCGCACACAGATACGCAGTATTTT CASSDIAHTDTQYF
. . TRBJ1-2 TRBV29-1 TGCAGCACCCAAGTGGGGGTGGAGGGCTACACCTTC CSTQVGVEGYTF
. many TRBJ2-7 TRBV4-2 TGTGCCAGCAGCCTTCGAGGGCGGCCCTACGAGCAGTACTTC CASSLRGRPYEQYF
. few TRBJ2-7 TRBV10-3 TGTGCCATCAGTGAGAGGGCGTCCTACTACGAGCAGTACTTC CAISERASYYEQYF
TRBD1 . TRBJ2-1 TRBV29-1 TGCAGCGCCGCCACAGGGGGCGGGGAGCAGTTCTTC CSAATGGGEQFF
TRBD1 many TRBJ1-1 TRBV20-1 TGCAGTGCGAGTGAGACAGGGCGGGACACTGAAGCTTTCTTT CSASETGRDTEAFF
. . TRBJ1-2 TRBV9 TGTGCCAGCAGCGTCGATGCAGTCCCTTACTATGGCTACACCTTC CASSVDAVPYYGYTF
. few TRBJ2-1 TRBV30 TGTGCCGGGGTAATGAGCTCCTACAATGAGCAGTTCTTC CAGVMSSYNEQFF
TRBD2 many TRBJ2-5 TRBV5-1 TGCGCCAGCAGCTTCGGCGGGGGAGAGACCCAGTACTTC CASSFGGGETQYF
TRBD1 many TRBJ1-5 TRBV20-1 TGCAGTGCTTTCGCACAGGGGGCCTATGATCAGCCCCAGCATTTT CSAFAQGAYDQPQHF
TRBD2 many TRBJ2-5 TRBV20-1 TGCAGTGCTAGAGTTGCGACTAGCGGGGAAGAGACCCAGTACTTC CSARVATSGEETQYF
. many TRBJ2-3 TRBV6-1 TGTGCCAGCAGTTACAGGGAAGTAGATACGCAGTATTTT CASSYREVDTQYF
TRBD1 many TRBJ2-2 TRBV25-1 TGTGCCAGCAGTGATTTCAGGGGGCCGAACACCGGGGAGCTGTTTTTT CASSDFRGPNTGELFF